The text below deals with one T cell receptor beta chain. Germline and junction disagree at one end, which may indicate a read error. The data are from a study of blood T cell repertoires in COVID-19. Study as a whole: Some COVID-19 samples were acute and others convalescent; all came from the United States, Italy and Spain. Sample material is recorded as cDNA or gDNA derived from T cells, B-cell-depleted T cells, or PBMCs.

Per the original methods: For nucleated cells, counts were estimated from reference gene primer amplification. The assay was immunoSEQ multiplex PCR, and TCRdb's table has in-frame clones only and misses some. The V and J calls and clone size were taken over from that table, and D and trimming were inferred from the DNA. The sample lists over 100,000 clones, over 70% seen once, with about 6.6% in the top ten. Sequenced: peripheral blood. This TCR was sampled from a woman between 50 and 59 years old with acute or convalescent COVID-19.

The CDR3 DNA reads TGTGCCAGCAGTGACTCAGCGGGGCATCAGCCCCAGCATTTT. As protein: CASSDSAGHQPQHF. The chain couples TRBV6-7 to TRBJ1-5, with D perhaps matching TRBD1 (5 bases). TRBV6-7 is designated an ORF whose function remains uncertain. There are 14 residues in the CDR3.